Described below is a single TCR beta chain sequence and its context. This CDR3 contains 14 residues. With 2 bases removed from V and 8 bases from J, the gap between germline ends came to 16 bases. CDR1 SGHRS and CDR2 YFSETQ come from the germline V gene. This entry is derived from a study of blood T cell repertoires in COVID-19. Sequenced by immunoSEQ multiplex PCR; TCRdb stores in-frame clones only, minus some. Among some 220,000 clones listed, 84% were seen once. V is TRBV5-1 and J is TRBJ1-1; tentative D call: TRBD1 (6 bases). Input material: peripheral blood. This TCR was recovered from a woman aged 55-75 years with acute or convalescent COVID-19. The DNA for the CDR3 is TGCGCCAGCAGCTTCAGGGGACCCGAACGGGAAGCTTTCTTT. It translates to CASSFRGPEREAFF.